Listed below are T cell receptor beta chains from one sample, sequenced in a study of regulatory T cells in long-lasting Graves disease. TCRdb processed the multiplex PCR reads anew with MiXCR; each CDR3 protein has one entry. The table records 400,000 to 500,000 distinct CDR3 sequences, 15% to 20% of them present only once. The sample was also linked to a second study, of T cells in Graves' hyperthyroidism and ophthalmopathy.

This specimen consisted of peripheral blood mononuclear cells (PBMCs), obtained at new diagnosis, from a patient treated with antithyroid drugs. Receptor source: a woman under 30 with Graves disease. Each CDR3 is given with its conserved first and last residue. The order of the fields is J gene, D gene, V gene, clone size, CDR3 protein, CDR3 DNA. The D gene is left open where the match is weak. Size is stated for part of the rows, as once, few or many counts, or as a class when the clone is expanded.

TRBJ1-1 . TRBV20-1 many CSAQKTEAFF TGCAGTGCTCAGAAAACTGAAGCTTTCTTT
TRBJ2-1 TRBD1 TRBV5-1 . CASSKGQDPNEQFF TGCGCCAGCAGTAAGGGACAGGATCCTAATGAGCAGTTCTTC
TRBJ2-2 . TRBV7-9 few CASSTTTVGVSNGELFF TGTGCCAGCAGCACCACGACCGTAGGGGTCTCTAACGGGGAGCTGTTTTTT
TRBJ1-2 . TRBV7-2 few CASSLEGPGPLYGYTF TGTGCCAGCAGCTTAGAAGGGCCAGGGCCTCTCTATGGCTACACCTTC
TRBJ2-7 . TRBV5-6 . CASSQRAAAYEQYF TGTGCCAGCAGCCAAAGAGCGGCCGCCTACGAGCAGTACTTC
TRBJ2-1 TRBD2 TRBV20-1 many CSARDRVASGSSRSEQFF TGCAGTGCTAGAGATCGGGTGGCTAGCGGGAGCTCTAGGAGTGAGCAGTTCTTC
TRBJ2-1 TRBD2 TRBV7-3 many CASSVAGGIYNEQFF TGTGCCAGCAGCGTAGCGGGGGGGATTTACAATGAGCAGTTCTTC
TRBJ1-3 . TRBV28 few CASSLIGQTSGNTIYF TGTGCCAGCAGTTTAATCGGACAAACCTCTGGAAACACCATATATTTT
TRBJ1-5 . TRBV30 many CAWSVRGVNQPQHF TGTGCCTGGAGTGTACGCGGGGTCAATCAGCCCCAGCATTTT
TRBJ1-6 . TRBV2 few CASSSSTTGYNSPLHF TGTGCCAGCAGTAGCTCTACGACAGGTTATAATTCACCCCTCCACTTT
TRBJ2-7 . TRBV12-3/TRBV12-4 many CASSSGPTSYEQYF TGTGCCAGCAGTTCTGGACCTACCTCCTACGAGCAGTACTTC
TRBJ2-5 . TRBV20-1 . CSAAPLGETQYF TGCAGTGCCGCCCCGCTCGGGGAGACCCAGTACTTC
TRBJ1-1 . TRBV12-3/TRBV12-4 many CASSPGNVKDTEAFF TGTGCCAGCAGTCCAGGGAACGTTAAGGACACTGAAGCTTTCTTT
TRBJ2-1 . TRBV5-1 . CASSLEANEQFF TGCGCCAGCAGCTTGGAAGCGAATGAGCAGTTCTTC
TRBJ2-3 TRBD1 TRBV7-2 . CASTLRGQGFDTQYF TGTGCCAGCACCTTACGGGGACAGGGCTTCGATACGCAGTATTTT
TRBJ2-7 TRBD2 TRBV7-2 many CASSPGGGLASEQYF TGTGCCAGCAGCCCAGGGGGGGGACTAGCCTCCGAGCAGTACTTC
TRBJ2-1 TRBD2 TRBV20-1 many CSARGPWGGPHHDEQFF TGCAGTGCTAGAGGGCCCTGGGGGGGTCCACACCACGATGAGCAGTTCTTC
TRBJ2-1 TRBD2 TRBV3-1 many CASSQEVGLAGQEFF TGTGCCAGCAGCCAAGAAGTAGGACTAGCGGGGCAGGAGTTCTTC
TRBJ2-1 . TRBV7-9 many CASSLAVYNEQFF TGTGCCAGCAGCTTAGCGGTTTACAATGAGCAGTTCTTC
TRBJ2-3 TRBD2 TRBV11-2 . CASSSGLAVGGADTQYF TGTGCCAGCAGCTCGGGACTAGCGGTCGGTGGGGCAGATACGCAGTATTTT
TRBJ1-2 . TRBV15 many CATSRDWGGGYGYTF TGTGCCACCAGCAGAGATTGGGGAGGGGGCTATGGCTACACCTTC
TRBJ1-6 TRBD1 TRBV3-1 many CASSQQGGNSPLHF TGTGCCAGCAGCCAACAGGGGGGAAATTCACCCCTCCACTTT
TRBJ2-1 TRBD2 TRBV2 once CASRARPGLAANNEQFF TGTGCCAGCAGGGCAAGACCGGGACTAGCGGCTAACAATGAGCAGTTCTTC
TRBJ1-1 . TRBV27 many CASSRNRASEAFF TGTGCCAGCAGCCGTAATAGGGCTTCCGAAGCTTTCTTT
TRBJ2-3 TRBD1 TRBV12-3/TRBV12-4 many CASSLGQGALFDTQYF TGTGCCAGCAGCCTGGGGCAGGGGGCGCTTTTCGATACGCAGTATTTT
TRBJ1-2 TRBD1 TRBV3-1 . CASSAHRGRDGYTF TGTGCCAGCAGCGCACACAGGGGGAGAGATGGCTACACCTTC
TRBJ1-3 . TRBV10-3 . CAISESRDSSGNTIYF TGTGCCATCAGTGAGTCAAGGGATAGCTCTGGAAACACCATATATTTT
TRBJ2-5 TRBD2 TRBV20-1 few CSARDGAGGRETQYF TGCAGTGCTAGAGATGGAGCGGGAGGTCGAGAGACCCAGTACTTC
TRBJ2-2 . TRBV7-2 . CASSLAWTGELFF TGTGCCAGCAGCTTAGCATGGACCGGGGAGCTGTTTTTT
TRBJ2-2 TRBD2 TRBV7-2 . CASSFTWTRMAGGLFF TGTGCCAGCAGCTTTACTTGGACTAGGATGGCCGGGGGGCTGTTTTTT
TRBJ2-7 TRBD1 TRBV28 many CASSRGQGVPYEQYF TGTGCCAGCAGCAGGGGACAGGGGGTACCCTACGAGCAGTACTTC
TRBJ2-7 . TRBV7-8 many CASSLAATGSYEQYF TGTGCCAGCAGCTTAGCGGCTACCGGGTCCTACGAGCAGTACTTC
TRBJ2-1 TRBD2 TRBV18 many CASSVLAGGPDNEQFF TGTGCCAGCTCAGTACTAGCGGGAGGGCCTGACAATGAGCAGTTCTTC
TRBJ1-1 . TRBV28 many CASTSLGRQVNTEAFF TGTGCCAGCACCTCTTTGGGGAGACAGGTGAACACTGAAGCTTTCTTT
TRBJ1-3 . TRBV7-2 . CASSLERVTGNTIYF TGTGCCAGCAGCTTAGAGAGGGTCACCGGAAACACCATATATTTT
TRBJ2-3 . TRBV3-1 many CASRQRGSTDTQYF TGTGCCAGCAGGCAACGGGGGAGCACAGATACGCAGTATTTT
TRBJ2-7 . TRBV4-2 . CASSHARGGSYEQYF TGTGCCAGCAGCCACGCCCGGGGAGGTTCCTACGAGCAGTACTTC
TRBJ1-2 . TRBV3-1 few CASSQEGRAAYGYTF TGTGCCAGCAGCCAAGAAGGACGGGCGGCCTATGGCTACACCTTC
TRBJ2-6 . TRBV20-1 few CSARGGTIISGANALTF TGCAGTGCTAGAGGGGGGACAATCATCTCTGGGGCCAACGCCCTGACTTTC
TRBJ2-3 . TRBV6-5 . CASSYSEVAVDTQYF TGTGCCAGCAGTTACTCGGAAGTAGCGGTAGATACGCAGTATTTT
TRBJ2-1 TRBD2 TRBV3-1 many CASSQLTSGRAYEQFF TGTGCCAGCAGCCAATTGACTAGCGGGAGGGCCTATGAGCAGTTCTTC
TRBJ2-5 . TRBV7-9 many CASSFLEKETQYF TGTGCCAGCAGCTTCCTAGAGAAAGAGACCCAGTACTTC
TRBJ1-1 TRBD1 TRBV2 . CASGGTGGPEAFF TGTGCCAGCGGAGGGACAGGGGGCCCTGAAGCTTTCTTT
TRBJ1-1 . TRBV7-2 many CASSFDGGNTEAFF TGTGCCAGCAGCTTCGACGGGGGGAACACTGAAGCTTTCTTT
TRBJ1-1 TRBD1 TRBV7-9 many CASSQQGAGTEAFF TGTGCCAGCAGCCAACAGGGGGCGGGCACTGAAGCTTTCTTT
TRBJ1-1 . TRBV7-9 many CASRAHTEAFF TGTGCCAGCAGGGCACACACTGAAGCTTTCTTT
TRBJ2-2 TRBD2 TRBV6-1 few CASENSGRATGELFF TGTGCCAGCGAAAATAGCGGGAGGGCCACCGGGGAGCTGTTTTTT
TRBJ1-4 . TRBV9 . CASSVDGGEKLFF TGTGCCAGCAGCGTAGATGGGGGTGAAAAACTGTTTTTT
TRBJ1-2 . TRBV9 few CASSSRQAPGGYTF TGTGCCAGCAGCAGCCGACAGGCCCCTGGTGGCTACACCTTC
TRBJ2-7 TRBD2 TRBV28 many CASMLAGVFYEQYF TGTGCCAGCATGCTAGCGGGGGTTTTCTACGAGCAGTACTTC
TRBJ1-5 . TRBV25-1 . CASSEPGPNQPQHF TGTGCCAGCAGTGAACCGGGGCCAAATCAGCCCCAGCATTTT
TRBJ2-5 TRBD1 TRBV27 many CASKPQGKQETQYF TGTGCCAGCAAGCCACAGGGGAAACAAGAGACCCAGTACTTC
TRBJ2-1 TRBD2 TRBV5-6 . CASSFTSGINNEQFF TGTGCCAGCAGCTTCACTAGCGGGATCAACAATGAGCAGTTCTTC
TRBJ1-5 TRBD1 TRBV5-8 many CASSWTGYSNQPQHF TGTGCCAGCAGCTGGACAGGGTATAGCAATCAGCCCCAGCATTTT